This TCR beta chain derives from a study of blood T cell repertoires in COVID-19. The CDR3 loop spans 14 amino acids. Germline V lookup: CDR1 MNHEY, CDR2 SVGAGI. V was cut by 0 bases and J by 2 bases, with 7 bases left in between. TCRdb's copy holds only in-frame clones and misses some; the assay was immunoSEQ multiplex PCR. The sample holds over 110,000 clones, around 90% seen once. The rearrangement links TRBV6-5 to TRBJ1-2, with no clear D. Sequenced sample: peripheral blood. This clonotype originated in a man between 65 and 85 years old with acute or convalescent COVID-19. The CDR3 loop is CASSYSRRNYGYTF. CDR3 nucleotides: TGTGCCAGCAGTTACTCCCGGAGGAACTATGGCTACACCTTC.